This T cell receptor (beta chain) was found in a study of control samples from healthy donors and cancer patients. Data came from immunoSEQ multiplex PCR; TCRdb stores just in-frame clones and leaves some out. The data contain roughly 200,000 clones, 90% to 95% of them singletons. V dropped 6 bases and J dropped 2 bases, with 4 bases sitting between them. The CDR3 has 12 residues. Germline CDR1 MNHEY, CDR2 SVGAGI. Sequencing was done on a sample of blood. The gene calls are TRBV6-5 and TRBJ2-2; D is undetermined. The sequence was obtained from a man aged 50 or older in good health. The DNA of the CDR3 is TGTGCCAGCAGGCAAAACACCGGGGAGCTGTTTTTT. Translating gives CASRQNTGELFF.